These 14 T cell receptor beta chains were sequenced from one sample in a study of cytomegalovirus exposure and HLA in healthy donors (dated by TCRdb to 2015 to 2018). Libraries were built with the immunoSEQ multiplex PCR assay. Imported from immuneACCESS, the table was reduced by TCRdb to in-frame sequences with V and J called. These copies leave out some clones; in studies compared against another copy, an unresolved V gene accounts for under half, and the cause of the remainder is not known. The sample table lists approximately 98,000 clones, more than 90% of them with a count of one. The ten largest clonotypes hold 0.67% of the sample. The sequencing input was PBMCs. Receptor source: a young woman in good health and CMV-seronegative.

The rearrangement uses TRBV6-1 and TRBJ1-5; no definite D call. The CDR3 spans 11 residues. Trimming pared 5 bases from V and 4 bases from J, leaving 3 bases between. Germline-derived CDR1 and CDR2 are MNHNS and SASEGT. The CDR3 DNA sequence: TGTGCCAGCAGTTCAAATCAGCCCCAGCATTTT. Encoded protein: CASSSNQPQHF.

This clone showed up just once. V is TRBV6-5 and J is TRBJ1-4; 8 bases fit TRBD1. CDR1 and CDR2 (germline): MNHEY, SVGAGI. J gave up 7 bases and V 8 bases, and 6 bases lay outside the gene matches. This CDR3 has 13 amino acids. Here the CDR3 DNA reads TGTGCCAGCGGACAGGGCAGGATTGAAAAACTGTTTTTT. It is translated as CASGQGRIEKLFF.

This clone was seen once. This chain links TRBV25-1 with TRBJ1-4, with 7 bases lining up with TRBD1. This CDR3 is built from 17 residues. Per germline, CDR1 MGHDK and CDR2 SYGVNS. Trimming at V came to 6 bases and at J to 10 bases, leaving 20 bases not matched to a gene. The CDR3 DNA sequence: TGTGCCAGCAGCCCGCCGGAGGGGGCGGGGTTCTTGGGAAAACTGTTTTTT. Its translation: CASSPPEGAGFLGKLFF.

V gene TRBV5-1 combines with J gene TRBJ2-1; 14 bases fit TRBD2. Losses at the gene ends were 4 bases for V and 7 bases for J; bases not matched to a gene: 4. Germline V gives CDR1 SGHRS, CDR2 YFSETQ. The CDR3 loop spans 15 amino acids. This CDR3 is CASSATSGGGNEQFF. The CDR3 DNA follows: TGCGCCAGCAGCGCGACTAGCGGGGGGGGTAATGAGCAGTTCTTC.

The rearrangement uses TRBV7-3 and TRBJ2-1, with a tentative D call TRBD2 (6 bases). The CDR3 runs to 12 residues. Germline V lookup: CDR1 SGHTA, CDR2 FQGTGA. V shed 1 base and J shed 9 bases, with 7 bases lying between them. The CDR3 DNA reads TGTGCCAGCAGCTTAAACGGGGGTGAGCAGTTCTTC. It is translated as CASSLNGGEQFF. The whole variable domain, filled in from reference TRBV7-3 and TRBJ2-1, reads GAGVSQTPSNKVTEKGKYVELRCDPISGHTALYWYRQSLGQGPEFLIYFQGTGAADDSGLPNDRFFAVRPEGSVSTLKIQRTERGDSAVYLCASSLNGGEQFFGPGTRLTVL.

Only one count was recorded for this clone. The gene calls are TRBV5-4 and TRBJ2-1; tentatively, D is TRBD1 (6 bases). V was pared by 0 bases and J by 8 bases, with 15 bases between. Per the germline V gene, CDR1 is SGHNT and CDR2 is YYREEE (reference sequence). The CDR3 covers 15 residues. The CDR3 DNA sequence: TGTGCCAGCAGCTTGGGGGGGCGCGGTTCGGATGAGCAGTTCTTC. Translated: CASSLGGRGSDEQFF.

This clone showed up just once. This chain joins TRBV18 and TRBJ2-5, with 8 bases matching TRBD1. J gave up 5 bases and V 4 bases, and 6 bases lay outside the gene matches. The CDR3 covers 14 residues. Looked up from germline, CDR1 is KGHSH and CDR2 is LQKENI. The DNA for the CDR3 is TGTGCCAGCTCACTGCCAGGGGGCGCGGAGACCCAGTACTTC. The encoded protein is CASSLPGGAETQYF. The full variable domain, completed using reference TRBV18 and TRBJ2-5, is NAGVMQNPRHLVRRRGQEARLRCSPMKGHSHVYWYRQLPEEGLKFMVYLQKENIIDESGMPKERFSAEFPKEGPSILRIQQVVRGDSAAYFCASSLPGGAETQYFGPGTRLLVL.

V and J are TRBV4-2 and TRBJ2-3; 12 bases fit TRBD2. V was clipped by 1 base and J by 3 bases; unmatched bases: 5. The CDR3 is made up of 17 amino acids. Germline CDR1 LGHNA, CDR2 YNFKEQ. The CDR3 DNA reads TGTGCCAGCAGCCAAGTGACTAGCGGGGGAAGGACAGATACGCAGTATTTT. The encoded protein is CASSQVTSGGRTDTQYF.

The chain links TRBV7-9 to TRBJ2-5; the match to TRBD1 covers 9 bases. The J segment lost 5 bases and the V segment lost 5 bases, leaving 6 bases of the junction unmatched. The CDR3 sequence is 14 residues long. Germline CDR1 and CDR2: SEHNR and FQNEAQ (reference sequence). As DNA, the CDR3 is TGTGCCAGCAGCACACAGGGGGCCTATGAGACCCAGTACTTC. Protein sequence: CASSTQGAYETQYF.

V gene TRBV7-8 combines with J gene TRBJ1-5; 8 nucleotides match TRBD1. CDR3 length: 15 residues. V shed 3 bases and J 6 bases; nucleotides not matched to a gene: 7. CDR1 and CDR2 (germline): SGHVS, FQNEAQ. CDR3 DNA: TGTGCCAGCAGCTTGGGGCAGGGGGCATCTCAGCCCCAGCATTTT. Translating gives CASSLGQGASQPQHF. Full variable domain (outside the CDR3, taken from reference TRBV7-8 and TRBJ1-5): GAGVSQSPRYKVAKRGQDVALRCDPISGHVSLFWYQQALGQGPEFLTYFQNEAQLDKSGLPSDRFFAERPEGSVSTLKIQRTQQEDSAVYLCASSLGQGASQPQHFGDGTRLSIL.

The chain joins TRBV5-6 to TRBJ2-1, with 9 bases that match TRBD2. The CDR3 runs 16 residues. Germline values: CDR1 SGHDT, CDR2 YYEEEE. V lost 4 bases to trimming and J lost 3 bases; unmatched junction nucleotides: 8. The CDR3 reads CASSPLTSGYYNEQFF. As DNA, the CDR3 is TGTGCCAGCAGCCCCCTAACTAGCGGGTACTACAATGAGCAGTTCTTC. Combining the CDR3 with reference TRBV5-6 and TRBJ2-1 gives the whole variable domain DAGVTQSPTHLIKTRGQQVTLRCSPKSGHDTVSWYQQALGQGPQFIFQYYEEEERQRGNFPDRFSGHQFPNYSSELNVNALLLGDSALYLCASSPLTSGYYNEQFFGPGTRLTVL.

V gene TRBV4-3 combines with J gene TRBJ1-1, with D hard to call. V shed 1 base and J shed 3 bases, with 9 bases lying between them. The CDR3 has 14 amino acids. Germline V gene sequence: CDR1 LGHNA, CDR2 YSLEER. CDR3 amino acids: CASSQVDTYTEAFF. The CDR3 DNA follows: TGCGCCAGCAGCCAAGTCGACACTTACACTGAAGCTTTCTTT.

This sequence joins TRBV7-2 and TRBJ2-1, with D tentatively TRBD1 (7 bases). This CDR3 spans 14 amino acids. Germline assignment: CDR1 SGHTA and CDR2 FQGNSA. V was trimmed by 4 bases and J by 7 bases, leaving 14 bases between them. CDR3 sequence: CASSWGDSGNEQFF. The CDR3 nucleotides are TGTGCCAGCAGCTGGGGGGACAGCGGAAATGAGCAGTTCTTC.

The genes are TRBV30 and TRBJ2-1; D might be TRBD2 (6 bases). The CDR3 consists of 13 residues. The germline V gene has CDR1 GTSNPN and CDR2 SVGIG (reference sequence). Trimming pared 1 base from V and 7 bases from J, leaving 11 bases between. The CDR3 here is CAWSGLGRNEQFF. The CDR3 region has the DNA TGTGCCTGGAGTGGACTAGGGAGGAATGAGCAGTTCTTC.